The entry that follows covers one T cell receptor beta chain sequence. The antigen it recognizes is unknown. No base-level quality is on record; no much larger clone is a single base apart. The sample originates from a study of regulatory T cells in long-lasting Graves disease (dated by TCRdb to 2020 to 2022). Regarding the research as a whole: To count as having persistent Graves' disease, a patient had to have received antithyroid drug treatment for over 5 years with TSH receptor autoantibodies remaining persistently positive. Persistent Graves' disease patients in the clinical cohort had taken antithyroid drugs for around 10 years on average. This study used TCR sequencing and RNA sequencing of peripheral blood to compare persistent Graves' disease patients against newly diagnosed Graves' disease patients. A total of around 35 samples underwent TCR sequencing, from about 13 patients with persistent Graves' disease and approximately 20 patients with newly diagnosed Graves' disease. The study took place in China and was registered as a clinical trial. Study-wide findings and limitations: Patients with persistent disease shared more public clonotypes (over 2,500) than newly diagnosed patients did (more than 900). Persistent disease showed preferential use of TRBV28, TRBJ1-2 and TRBJ2-5, whereas newly diagnosed disease favored TRBV20-1 and TRBJ2-1. The small sample size was acknowledged by the authors as a limitation that may reduce accuracy. Only peripheral blood was studied, because thyroid tissue, the primary lesion, was inaccessible. Sequencing and analysis were restricted to the TCR beta chain. Persistent Graves' disease patients showed lower TCR Shannon entropy and fewer highly expanded clones than newly diagnosed patients, suggesting clonal expansion.

Per the publication, the time point label means: persistent/refractory GD, antithyroid drugs over 5 years with positive TRAb. For both TCR sequencing and RNA sequencing, RNA was extracted from PBMCs using TRIzol. The diagnosis of Graves' disease was made according to American Thyroid Association guidelines. Patients were recruited from an endocrinology department in Xi'an, China. Each patient gave roughly 8.4 milliliters of peripheral blood, collected in an EDTA anticoagulant tube. Ficoll Paque Plus density gradient separation was used to isolate PBMCs, and no further T cell sorting was done. RNA quality was checked with an Agilent 2100 Bioanalyzer and agarose gel, and concentration with a NanoDrop 2000. Counted from cysteine to phenylalanine, this CDR3 has 12 amino acids. The CDR3 DNA has 36 bases and is translated from base 1. Taken from the germline V gene (reference sequence), the CDR1 and CDR2 loops are DFQATT and SNEGSKA. V is trimmed back by 8 bases and J by 7 bases, and the junction contains 4 bases that no gene match accounts for.

Libraries were made using multiplex PCR. The instrument given in TCRdb is Illumina HiSeq 4000. iRepertoire HTBI primers and Arm-PCR amplification of CDR3 regions were used to construct TCR beta libraries. Before sequencing, the PCR products underwent gel purification. Per the original workflow: A total of 62 TRBV and approximately 15 TRBJ segments were identified across samples and were used for gene usage analysis of CDR3 amino acid clonotypes. Filtered high-quality paired reads were merged into contigs using COPE and FqMerger. Contigs were aligned with BLAST to IMGT TRBV, TRBD and TRBJ reference genes, and CDR3 was defined per IMGT. Any clonotype with a frequency above 0.1% was counted as a highly expanded clone. Repertoire diversity was measured by Shannon entropy, and V-J evenness by the Gini coefficient. A clonotype found in more than one individual was treated as public. The public reads were reanalyzed by TCRdb: fastp trimming at Q25, MiXCR alignment, in-frame beta chains only. Duplicate CDR3 protein sequences are folded into a single record with the most common DNA and genes. The V and J calls, along with clone size, are taken from TCRdb and not from the paper's own processing. This sample gives a few hundred thousand distinct CDR3 sequences in total; around a fifth of them show up just once. The ten largest account for roughly 14% of the sample.

The clonotype comes from a female donor with Graves disease. Here the chain combines TRBV20-1 and TRBJ1-5, and 11 junction bases match TRBD1. The sample was peripheral blood mononuclear cells (PBMCs), taken when the disease was refractory, from a patient treated with antithyroid drugs. The CDR3 amino acid sequence is: CSRGTGGQPQHF. The nucleotides read TGCAGTCGGGGGACAGGGGGACAGCCCCAGCATTTT.